This is a list of T cell receptor beta chains from one sample in a study of STAT5B mutations in CD4+ large granular lymphocyte leukemia. Repertoires were generated with immunoSEQ multiplex PCR, while TCRdb's copy carries only in-frame clones and drops some. The repertoire holds over 2,500 clones, with 79% as singletons. The sequenced sample was PBMCs. Receptors originate from a woman aged 70-85 years with CD4+ T-cell large granular lymphocyte leukemia. CDR3s include the opening cysteine and the closing phenylalanine or tryptophan.

v_call: TRBV7-8
cdr3_aa: CASSLYRWTGGQVGTSYEQYF

v_call: TRBV7-9
cdr3_aa: CASSLGTADNSPLHF

v_call: TRBV6-5
cdr3_aa: CASSRQLTGEKLFF

v_call: TRBV5-1
cdr3_aa: CASSLYTLETQYF

v_call: TRBV2
cdr3_aa: CASSGGSGRFPYEQYF

v_call: TRBV19
cdr3_aa: CASSIGGSTDTQYF

v_call: TRBV7-9
cdr3_aa: CASSFFIRGEETQYF

v_call: TRBV5-1
cdr3_aa: CASSLVQGAPYGYTF

v_call: TRBV5-1
cdr3_aa: CASSLQGAEVNTEAFF

v_call: TRBV6-6
cdr3_aa: CASSLGLGRPNEKLFF

v_call: TRBV6-1
cdr3_aa: CASILTGGYNQPQHF

v_call: TRBV5-6
cdr3_aa: CASSLVRIESSPLHF

v_call: TRBV12-5
cdr3_aa: CASGLVLTGGIDYSNQPQHF

v_call: TRBV5-1
cdr3_aa: CASSFATNTEAFF

v_call: TRBV5-1
cdr3_aa: CASSLNAENTEAFF

v_call: TRBV7-2
cdr3_aa: CASSLSSGNTEAFF

v_call: TRBV6-6
cdr3_aa: CATGGDAGELFF

v_call: TRBV9
cdr3_aa: CASSVGLLNTIYF

v_call: TRBV4-3
cdr3_aa: CASSQFGTGELFF

v_call: TRBV27
cdr3_aa: CASSPRVPQNTEAFF

v_call: TRBV28
cdr3_aa: CASSFSSGSNNEQFF

v_call: TRBV10-1
cdr3_aa: CADPRYVQETQYF